These 25 T cell receptor beta chains originate from one sample sequenced in a study of T cells in Graves' hyperthyroidism and ophthalmopathy. The CDR3 regions of TCR beta were amplified from RNA transcripts. HTBI primers drove first-round RT-PCR of the TCR CDR3. Using its own MiXCR run on the multiplex PCR reads, TCRdb lists one record per CDR3 protein. This sample has about 350,000 distinct CDR3 sequences, with approximately 13% found just once. The sequencing input was blood. These receptor sequences come from a woman in her 30s with Graves' hyperthyroidism.

This clonotype appeared a few times. The chain combines TRBV28 with TRBJ2-2; 11 nucleotides agree with TRBD1. The CDR3 is 16 amino acids. Trimming at V came to 7 bases and at J to 6 bases, leaving 10 bases not matched to a gene. The germline V gene has CDR1 MDHEN and CDR2 SYDVKM. The CDR3 bases are TGTGCCAGCACGCCCCTGGGACAGGGGGTCCCCGGGGAGCTGTTTTTT. Translating gives CASTPLGQGVPGELFF.

In this sample, this clonotype turned up many times. CDR3 sequence (DNA): TGCAGTGCTAGAGTTAAGGCAGGGCAGTCACCCCTCCACTTT. Translation gives CSARVKAGQSPLHF. The rearrangement uses TRBV20-1 and TRBJ1-6; maybe TRBD1 (5 bases). The germline V gene encodes CDR1 DFQATT and CDR2 SNEGSKA (reference sequence). This CDR3 has 14 amino acids. Trimming shortened V by 1 base and J by 10 bases, and 14 bases separated the two germline ends.

There are a few counts of this clonotype. The chain couples TRBV20-1 to TRBJ2-3; the D is unclear. V lost 4 bases and J 3 bases, leaving 11 bases between the germline ends. This CDR3 region has 13 residues. CDR1 is DFQATT and CDR2 is SNEGSKA in the germline V gene (reference sequence). The DNA for the CDR3 is TGCAGTGCTAAGCTAGTCGGTACAGATACGCAGTATTTT. It specifies CSAKLVGTDTQYF.

The table lists this clonotype with many counts. The chain joins TRBV27 to TRBJ2-3; TRBD2 aligns across 7 bases. V shed 1 base and J 8 bases; nucleotides not matched to a gene: 9. Germline V gene lookup returns CDR1 MNHEY and CDR2 SMNVEV (reference sequence). The CDR3 has 15 amino acids. The CDR3 protein is CASSLFLADIGTQYF. The CDR3 nucleotides are TGTGCCAGCAGTTTATTTCTAGCGGACATCGGTACGCAGTATTTT.

This clonotype was counted between two and nine times. The J gene is TRBJ1-2, the V gene TRBV19; no clear D gene. This CDR3 region has 13 residues. Trimming stripped 4 bases from V and 8 bases from J, with 14 bases between. The V gene's germline CDR1 is LNHDA and CDR2 SQIVND (reference sequence). This CDR3 is CASSNLGYKGYTF. CDR3 in DNA: TGTGCCAGTAGTAACCTCGGGTATAAGGGCTACACCTTC.

There are many counts of this clonotype. The chain is built from TRBV7-6 and TRBJ2-2; maybe TRBD2 (6 bases). This CDR3 comprises 17 residues. Deletions cut 2 bases from V and 5 bases from J, with 18 bases between. CDR1 is SGHVS, CDR2 FNYEAQ, per germline. The CDR3 loop is CASSLRRDLNLTGELFF. The CDR3, as DNA: TGTGCCAGCAGCTTACGGCGGGACCTAAATTTGACCGGGGAGCTGTTTTTT.

The chain has TRBV29-1 and TRBJ2-2, with D possibly TRBD1 on 5 matching bases. The V end was cut by 4 bases, the J end by 5 bases, with 5 bases between. The CDR3 contains 11 residues. Germline assignment: CDR1 SQVTM and CDR2 ANQGSEA. CDR3 sequence (DNA): TGCAGCGTTGGACAGACCGGGGAGCTGTTTTTT. Protein: CSVGQTGELFF.

The rearrangement joins TRBV6-2 or TRBV6-3 to TRBJ1-5; tentatively, D is TRBD1 (5 bases). The germline V gene encodes CDR1 MNHEY and CDR2 SVGEGT. V dropped 6 bases and J dropped 6 bases, with 15 bases sitting between them. The CDR3 spans 14 residues. Here the CDR3 reads CASRTDIRGQPQHF. The CDR3 DNA reads as TGTGCCAGCAGGACAGACATCCGGGGTCAGCCCCAGCATTTT.

A few counts support this clonotype. This chain uses TRBV20-1 with TRBJ2-7; TRBD2 matches at 13 bases. V gave up 4 bases and J gave up 7 bases; unmatched junction bases: 7. Germline V gives CDR1 DFQATT, CDR2 SNEGSKA (reference sequence). This CDR3 comprises 14 residues. The chain's CDR3 is CSAITGTSGTEQYF. DNA of the CDR3: TGCAGTGCTATTACAGGGACTAGCGGGACAGAGCAGTACTTC.

The J gene is TRBJ2-5, the V gene TRBV20-1, with D tentatively TRBD2 (6 bases). Trimming took 6 bases from V and 1 from J, leaving 18 bases between them. The CDR3 loop spans 15 amino acids. Germline CDR1 and CDR2: DFQATT and SNEGSKA (reference sequence). As DNA, the CDR3 is TGCAGTGCCCGTGGGGAGATAGCGGTCCAAGAGACCCAGTACTTC. This translates into CSARGEIAVQETQYF.

This clonotype was found many times. This sequence joins TRBV6-1 and TRBJ1-2; D possibly corresponds to TRBD1 (6 bases). Trimming removed 5 bases at V and 7 bases at J, with 8 bases between. CDR1 is MNHNS and CDR2 is SASEGT in the germline V gene. CDR3 length equals 11 residues. CDR3: CASSRTVGYTF. CDR3 bases: TGTGCCAGCAGTAGGACAGTTGGCTACACCTTC.

The genes are TRBV4-1 and TRBJ2-3, with 8 bases that match TRBD2. The germline CDR1 and CDR2 sequences are MGHRA and YSYEKL. After removal of 1 base from V and 3 bases from J, the junction contained 6 bases not matched to a gene. This CDR3 spans 16 amino acids. CDR3 loop: CASSQVYPGGTDTQYF. The CDR3 DNA reads TGCGCCAGCAGCCAAGTTTATCCGGGAGGGACAGATACGCAGTATTTT.

This clonotype came up many times. The chain employs TRBV20-1 and TRBJ2-4; D tentatively fits TRBD1 or TRBD2 (5 bases each). The CDR3 spans 15 residues. V dropped 4 bases and J dropped 6 bases, with 19 bases sitting between them. Per the germline V gene, CDR1 is DFQATT and CDR2 is SNEGSKA (reference sequence). The CDR3 nucleotides read TGCAGTGCTAACTCAATTGGGGGAAGGGGAAACATTCAGTACTTC. It specifies CSANSIGGRGNIQYF.

J is TRBJ2-5 and V is TRBV14; D possibly matches TRBD1 or TRBD2 (5 bases each). The CDR3 is 16 residues long. V lost 2 bases and J 4 bases, leaving 17 bases between the germline ends. Germline loops: CDR1 SGHDN, CDR2 FVKESK. CDR3: CASSQLVGTWGETQYF. The CDR3 bases are TGTGCCAGCAGCCAATTAGTCGGGACGTGGGGAGAGACCCAGTACTTC. Complete variable domain (other parts from reference TRBV14 and TRBJ2-5): EAGVTQFPSHSVIEKGQTVTLRCDPISGHDNLYWYRRVMGKEIKFLLHFVKESKQDESGMPNNRFLAERTGGTYSTLKVQPAELEDSGVYFCASSQLVGTWGETQYFGPGTRLLVL.

The V gene is TRBV24-1, the J gene TRBJ2-1, with 8 bases that match TRBD2. CDR3 length: 17 amino acids. V was clipped by 3 bases and J by 4 bases; unmatched bases: 10. The germline CDR1 and CDR2 sequences are KGHDR and SFDVKD. The CDR3 sequence is CATSDSERGTRYNEQFF. As DNA, the CDR3 is TGTGCCACCAGTGATAGCGAGCGCGGGACTAGGTACAATGAGCAGTTCTTC.

The rearrangement joins TRBV29-1 to TRBJ1-1; D ambiguous. With 4 bases removed from V and 1 base from J, the gap between germline ends came to 10 bases. CDR3 length: 13 amino acids. In germline, CDR1 is SQVTM, CDR2 ANQGSEA. The CDR3 loop reads CSVAVGPNTEAFF. CDR3 DNA: TGCAGCGTTGCGGTCGGTCCGAACACTGAAGCTTTCTTT.

The chain is built from TRBV9 and TRBJ1-1, with 7 bases fitting TRBD1. Germline CDR1 reads SGDLS; CDR2 reads YYNGEE. The CDR3 runs 15 residues. Trimming removed 1 base from V and 0 bases from J; junction bases left unmatched: 3. CDR3 residues: CASSVSGQMNTEAFF. The CDR3 nucleotides are TGTGCCAGCAGCGTATCGGGACAGATGAACACTGAAGCTTTCTTT.

To note about this clonotype: This could be a read error, since a much larger clone is one nucleotide away. This chain links TRBV28 with TRBJ2-2, with D unresolved. V was shortened by 5 bases and J by 4 bases, with 17 bases between the two germline ends. This CDR3 region has 16 residues. Per the germline V gene, CDR1 is MDHEN and CDR2 is SYDVKM. The CDR3 spells CASSPPIGLSTGELFF. CDR3 coding DNA: TGTGCCAGCAGTCCCCCTATCGGGCTGAGCACCGGGGAGCTGTTTTTT. The variable domain in full, with the rest retrieved from reference TRBV28 and TRBJ2-2, is DVKVTQSSRYLVKRTGEKVFLECVQDMDHENMFWYRQDPGLGLRLIYFSYDVKMKEKGDIPEGYSVSREKKERFSLILESASTNQTSMYLCASSPPIGLSTGELFFGEGSRLTVL.

This clonotype has ten or more counts. The chain carries TRBV7-2 and TRBJ2-1; the D gene is possibly TRBD2 (6 bases). This CDR3 contains 16 residues. Germline CDR1 and CDR2: SGHTA and FQGNSA. The V gene lost 5 bases and the J gene lost 6 bases, with 20 bases spanning the gap. The CDR3 loop is CASSPPLSGLPNEQFF. Written as DNA, the CDR3 is TGTGCCAGCAGCCCCCCCCTTTCGGGACTCCCCAATGAGCAGTTCTTC.

In regard to this clonotype: With a much larger clone just one base away, this may be a read error. The chain links TRBV28 to TRBJ2-7; D might be TRBD1 (6 bases). This CDR3 spans 15 amino acids. CDR1 and CDR2 (germline): MDHEN, SYDVKM. Trimming pared 6 bases from V and 2 bases from J, leaving 17 bases between. The CDR3, as DNA: TGTGCCAGCAGCCAGGGGAATGGTGCGGCCTACGAGCAGTACTTC. This encodes CASSQGNGAAYEQYF.

At least ten counts were recorded for this clonotype. This sequence joins TRBV20-1 and TRBJ2-7, with TRBD2 as a possible D gene (6 bases). V shed 3 bases and J shed 4 bases, with 19 bases lying between them. Germline V lookup: CDR1 DFQATT, CDR2 SNEGSKA (reference sequence). The CDR3 runs 15 residues. The CDR3 bases are TGCAGTGCTAGCAGTCTCGCACTAGCTGGTTACGAGCAGTACTTC. This encodes CSASSLALAGYEQYF.

This clonotype was seen many times. The chain joins TRBV7-2 to TRBJ2-4; TRBD2 might be the D (5 bases). CDR3 length equals 14 residues. Trimming took 2 bases from V and 4 from J, leaving 9 bases between them. Germline assignment: CDR1 SGHTA and CDR2 FQGNSA. The CDR3: CASSLRTGKNIQYF. The CDR3 DNA follows: TGTGCCAGCAGCTTACGGACGGGAAAAAACATTCAGTACTTC.

This clonotype was found a few times. V is TRBV19 and J is TRBJ1-5, with 8 positions matching TRBD1. Germline loops: CDR1 LNHDA, CDR2 SQIVND (reference sequence). J was trimmed by 0 bases and V by 4 bases; bases with no gene match: 8. CDR3 length: 17 residues. The chain's CDR3 is CASSRSDRGYSNQPQHF. CDR3 coding DNA: TGTGCCAGTAGTAGGAGCGACAGGGGCTATAGCAATCAGCCCCAGCATTTT.

This clonotype was counted many times. V and J are TRBV6-1 and TRBJ1-2; 9 bases agree with TRBD1. The length of the CDR3 is 15 residues. Losses at the gene ends were 2 bases for V and 8 bases for J; bases not matched to a gene: 9. Germline V gives CDR1 MNHNS, CDR2 SASEGT. CDR3 loop: CASSELGGQGRGYTF. Here the CDR3 DNA reads TGTGCCAGCAGTGAACTTGGGGGACAGGGTCGGGGCTACACCTTC.

This clonotype was seen a handful of times. The chain combines TRBV30 with TRBJ1-5; TRBD1 matches 7 bases. This CDR3 is built from 14 residues. V lost 1 base, J lost 3 bases, and 3 bases stayed unmatched. CDR1 is GTSNPN and CDR2 is SVGIG in the germline V gene (reference sequence). CDR3 bases: TGTGCCTGGAGTGGGACAGGACCCAATCAGCCCCAGCATTTT. Translated: CAWSGTGPNQPQHF. The entire variable domain, with the rest obtained from reference TRBV30 and TRBJ1-5, is as follows: SQTIHQWPATLVQPVGSPLSLECTVEGTSNPNLYWYRQAAGRGLQLLFYSVGIGQISSEVPQNLSASRPQDRQFILSSKKLLLSDSGFYLCAWSGTGPNQPQHFGDGTRLSIL.